These 5 T cell receptor beta chains originate from one sample sequenced in a study of OX40 agonist ivuxolimab in advanced cancers. Repertoires were generated with immunoSEQ multiplex PCR, while TCRdb's copy carries only in-frame clones and drops some. The sample records roughly 150,000 clones, 85% to 95% being singletons. Material: CD4+ or CD8+ T cells sorted from blood, obtained in a trial of the OX40 agonist ivuxolimab. These receptors were obtained from an adult with an advanced solid tumor such as melanoma, head and neck, liver or kidney cancer.

The chain combines TRBV29-1 with TRBJ2-3; D might be TRBD1 or TRBD2, each matching 6 bases. The CDR3 length is 12 residues. Germline V gene data show CDR1 as SQVTM and CDR2 as ANQGSEA. Trimming cost V 3 bases and J 4 bases, with 8 bases left between them. CDR3 sequence reads: CSVEEGADTQYF. The CDR3 DNA reads TGCAGCGTTGAGGAGGGGGCAGATACGCAGTATTTT.

The V gene is TRBV4-1, the J gene TRBJ2-1; 7 nucleotides match TRBD2. Germline V gene data show CDR1 as MGHRA and CDR2 as YSYEKL. Trimming removed 3 bases from V and 2 bases from J; junction bases left unmatched: 7. The CDR3 consists of 16 residues. DNA of the CDR3: TGCGCCAGCAGCCAGCTCGCGGGAGTAGCCTACAATGAGCAGTTCTTC. It codes for CASSQLAGVAYNEQFF.

The chain has TRBV18 and TRBJ1-4; D unresolved. The germline CDR1 and CDR2 sequences are KGHSH and LQKENI. V was clipped by 2 bases and J by 8 bases, with 12 bases between them. The CDR3 runs to 14 residues. CDR3 protein: CASSPVQQLEKLFF. The CDR3 region has the DNA TGTGCCAGCTCACCAGTACAGCAACTGGAAAAACTGTTTTTT.

The chain employs TRBV19 and TRBJ1-2, with D possibly matching TRBD1 (5 bases). V lost 1 base and J 5 bases, leaving 14 bases between the germline ends. Germline-derived CDR1 and CDR2 are LNHDA and SQIVND (reference sequence). The CDR3 loop spans 15 amino acids. CDR3 coding DNA: TGTGCCAGTAGTATAGGCCACGGGGCTGGGTATGGCTACACCTTC. It codes for CASSIGHGAGYGYTF.

CDR3 sequence: CASSLTGGNEQYF. The CDR3 DNA reads as TGTGCCAGCAGTCTTACAGGGGGCAACGAGCAGTACTTC. The chain is built from TRBV6-1 and TRBJ2-7, with 9 bases identical to TRBD1. This CDR3 has 13 residues. Trimming at V came to 5 bases and at J to 5 bases, leaving 4 bases not matched to a gene. Germline values: CDR1 MNHNS, CDR2 SASEGT.